Listed here is a single TCR beta chain. Its antigen target is currently unknown. Base-call qualities are not available, and no considerably larger clone is one nucleotide away. The record originates from a study of blood T cell repertoires in COVID-19 (dated by TCRdb to between 2020 and 2021). Regarding the complete study: The collaborator samples originated in the United States, Italy and Spain and spanned the acute and convalescent phases of COVID-19. The prospective study material was composed of cDNA or gDNA derived from T cells, B-cell-depleted T cells, or PBMCs. Where available, HLA class I and class II types were taken from metadata supplied by the sample provider and were not determined by assay-based typing. The samples were drawn from the first 160 participants of the ongoing ImmuneRACE study and from 1,254 subjects provided by 6 global collaborators. The dataset comprised deeply sampled blood TCRbeta repertoires from subjects exposed to, actively infected with, or recovered from COVID-19. Sample metadata almost always included a de-identified subject ID, COVID-19 status, age in years and sex. The repertoires were released in a freely available public database meant as a resource for research on the immune response to SARS-CoV-2. Study-wide conclusions, independent of this receptor: How much clinical and demographic metadata was included differed by source and by participant, and the metadata was provided uncurated.

Via the germline V gene (reference sequence), CDR1 is GTSNPN and CDR2 SVGIG. A distance of 8 bases separates the germline ends of V and J, which lose 3 bases and 3 bases respectively. The CDR3 runs 13 amino acids, cysteine and phenylalanine included. The entry retains the CDR3 DNA only, 39 bases that are in frame from base 1. TCRbeta CDR3 regions were amplified from genomic DNA using the immunoSEQ Assay, a bias-controlled multiplex PCR. The paper's data handling went like this. Nucleated cell counts per sample were estimated from amplification of reference gene primers within the assay. To quantify the absolute abundance of each unique TCRbeta CDR3 rearrangement, sequence reads were collapsed and filtered. For each sample, productive Simpson clonality was calculated as the square root of Simpson's diversity index over productive rearrangements. TCRdb retrieved this table from immuneACCESS and kept in-frame rearrangements only. Not all clones are present; in checked studies, unresolved V genes account for under half, and no reason is known for the remainder. V and J calls and clone size come straight from that table; D and trimming were deduced from the DNA. Present in this sample are 360,000 or so clones, around four fifths of which were seen just once. The ten largest clones take up approximately 5% of the sample.

In the prospective study, participants were roughly 18 to 100 years old, resided in 25 or so geographic areas of the United States, and were enrolled through a virtual design. Cohort assignment in the prospective study relied on participant-reported clinical history from a screening survey and a study questionnaire. ImmuneRACE Cohort 3 recovered participants were defined by two consecutive negative NP/OP PCR tests, healthcare professional clearance, or symptom resolution. In the prospective study, whole blood, serum and a nasopharyngeal or oropharyngeal swab were collected from each participant by mobile phlebotomists. Additional blood draws and questionnaires over an approximately two-month period could optionally be provided by prospective study participants. Prospective study blood samples were shipped either frozen or at room temperature before DNA extraction.

This sequence originates from a woman aged 45-60 years who had recovered from COVID-19. The sequence is built from TRBV30 and TRBJ2-2; the best D guess is TRBD1, with 5 bases matching. Sequenced material: PBMCs or T cells enriched from blood (not recorded which). The DNA is TGTGCCTGGAGAGACAGAGACACCGGGGAGCTGTTTTTT. This yields the protein CAWRDRDTGELFF.